The rows below give T cell receptor beta chains drawn from one sample of a study of PD-L1 blockade in urothelial cancer. Some clones are missing from TCRdb's copy, which holds only in-frame ones; the method was immunoSEQ multiplex PCR. Among fewer than 80,000 clones, about four fifths were seen once, and the ten largest hold 3.2%. Sequencing was performed on PBMCs, taken around atezolizumab (anti-PD-L1) treatment. Receptors were obtained from an older man with urothelial cancer. Each CDR3 is given with its conserved first and last residue. The D gene is left open where the match is weak. Clone size is shown for a subset of rows, as once, few, many or a class of expanded clone.

v_gene: TRBV6-1; d_gene: NA; abundance: NA; j_gene: TRBJ1-4; len: 15; CDR3nt: TGTGCCAGCAGTGAAGTGGGCTTTTCAAATGAAAAACTGTTTTTT; CDR3aa: CASSEVGFSNEKLFF
v_gene: TRBV19; d_gene: NA; abundance: NA; j_gene: TRBJ2-7; len: 14; CDR3nt: TGTGCCAGTAGCACTACAGGGGAGGTCTACGAGCAGTACTTC; CDR3aa: CASSTTGEVYEQYF
v_gene: TRBV27; d_gene: TRBD1; abundance: NA; j_gene: TRBJ2-1; len: 14; CDR3nt: TGTGCCAGCAGTTTAAGGACAGGGAACAATGAGCAGTTCTTC; CDR3aa: CASSLRTGNNEQFF
v_gene: TRBV5-1; d_gene: NA; abundance: once; j_gene: TRBJ1-3; len: 13; CDR3nt: TGCGCCAGCTCCGACACCGTCGGAAACACCATATATTTT; CDR3aa: CASSDTVGNTIYF
v_gene: TRBV4-1; d_gene: NA; abundance: NA; j_gene: TRBJ1-5; len: 17; CDR3nt: TGCGCCAGCAGCCCCGTACGGGACGGAGGGTCGGAACAGCCCCAGCATTTT; CDR3aa: CASSPVRDGGSEQPQHF
v_gene: TRBV30; d_gene: TRBD1; abundance: NA; j_gene: TRBJ1-1; len: 12; CDR3nt: TGTGCCTGGAGTGGCAGGGGGCCTGAAGCTTTCTTT; CDR3aa: CAWSGRGPEAFF
v_gene: TRBV7-9; d_gene: NA; abundance: NA; j_gene: TRBJ1-1; len: 13; CDR3nt: TGTGCCAGCAGCTTCGTACAGAACACTGAAGCTTTCTTT; CDR3aa: CASSFVQNTEAFF
v_gene: TRBV14; d_gene: NA; abundance: NA; j_gene: TRBJ2-3; len: 14; CDR3nt: TGTGCCAGCAGCCAAAACAGGATTCCCGATACGCAGTATTTT; CDR3aa: CASSQNRIPDTQYF
v_gene: TRBV5-6; d_gene: NA; abundance: once; j_gene: TRBJ2-7; len: 12; CDR3nt: TGTGCCAGCAGCTTGGCCACCTACGAGCAGTACTTC; CDR3aa: CASSLATYEQYF
v_gene: TRBV7-3; d_gene: TRBD2; abundance: NA; j_gene: TRBJ2-3; len: 14; CDR3nt: TGTGCCAGCAGCTTAACGGGACTAACAGATACGCAGTATTTT; CDR3aa: CASSLTGLTDTQYF
v_gene: TRBV4-1; d_gene: TRBD1; abundance: few; j_gene: TRBJ1-2; len: 14; CDR3nt: TGCGCCAGCAGCCTGGACAGGGGCAGTGATGGCTACACCTTC; CDR3aa: CASSLDRGSDGYTF
v_gene: TRBV30; d_gene: NA; abundance: NA; j_gene: TRBJ1-2; len: 12; CDR3nt: TGTGCCTGGAGCCGACAGAACTATGGCTACACCTTC; CDR3aa: CAWSRQNYGYTF
v_gene: TRBV14; d_gene: TRBD1; abundance: few; j_gene: TRBJ2-1; len: 16; CDR3nt: TGTGCCAGCAGCCAGGGACAGGGATTCTCCTACAATGAGCAGTTCTTC; CDR3aa: CASSQGQGFSYNEQFF
v_gene: TRBV6-5; d_gene: TRBD1; abundance: NA; j_gene: TRBJ2-1; len: 15; CDR3nt: TGTGCCAGCAGTCCGGGGACAGGGAATTACAATGAGCAGTTCTTC; CDR3aa: CASSPGTGNYNEQFF
v_gene: TRBV5-5; d_gene: TRBD1; abundance: NA; j_gene: TRBJ2-5; len: 15; CDR3nt: TGTGCCAGCAGCTTGGGGGCGGGACAGGGGGAGACCCAGTACTTC; CDR3aa: CASSLGAGQGETQYF
v_gene: TRBV18; d_gene: TRBD1; abundance: NA; j_gene: TRBJ1-1; len: 14; CDR3nt: TGTGCCAGCTCACAACAGGGGCTGGGCACTGAAGCTTTCTTT; CDR3aa: CASSQQGLGTEAFF
v_gene: TRBV7-2; d_gene: TRBD1; abundance: NA; j_gene: TRBJ1-1; len: 16; CDR3nt: TGTGCCAGCAGCCCCGGGACAGACCGAGAGGTATCTGAAGCTTTCTTT; CDR3aa: CASSPGTDREVSEAFF
v_gene: TRBV6-6; d_gene: TRBD2; abundance: NA; j_gene: TRBJ2-2; len: 15; CDR3nt: TGTGCCAGCAGTTTACTAGCGGGAAGGGACGGGGAGCTGTTTTTT; CDR3aa: CASSLLAGRDGELFF
v_gene: TRBV2; d_gene: NA; abundance: NA; j_gene: TRBJ2-3; len: 14; CDR3nt: TGTGCCAGCAGTACCCTATTCGAGACAGATACGCAGTATTTT; CDR3aa: CASSTLFETDTQYF
v_gene: TRBV29-1; d_gene: NA; abundance: NA; j_gene: TRBJ1-5; len: 12; CDR3nt: TGCAGCGTTGGGGCAGGGGATCAGCCCCAGCATTTT; CDR3aa: CSVGAGDQPQHF
v_gene: TRBV30; d_gene: TRBD1; abundance: NA; j_gene: TRBJ2-6; len: 15; CDR3nt: TGTGCCTGGGGACAGGGGGCCTCTGGGGCCAACGTCCTGACTTTC; CDR3aa: CAWGQGASGANVLTF
v_gene: TRBV30; d_gene: TRBD1; abundance: NA; j_gene: TRBJ1-1; len: 14; CDR3nt: TGTGCCTGGAGTGTAAGAGGGACAGGGGTTGAAGCTTTCTTT; CDR3aa: CAWSVRGTGVEAFF
v_gene: TRBV19; d_gene: TRBD2; abundance: NA; j_gene: TRBJ2-1; len: 15; CDR3nt: TGTGCCAGTAGTATCGGGACTATCTCCTACAATGAGCAGTTCTTC; CDR3aa: CASSIGTISYNEQFF
v_gene: TRBV28; d_gene: NA; abundance: NA; j_gene: TRBJ2-6; len: 13; CDR3nt: TGTGCCAGCAGTCAGGGGGGGGCCAACGTCCTGACTTTC; CDR3aa: CASSQGGANVLTF
v_gene: TRBV15; d_gene: TRBD2; abundance: NA; j_gene: TRBJ2-7; len: 18; CDR3nt: TGTGCCACCAGCAGAGATCCCAGCGGGAGGGCGTACTCCTACGAGCAGTACTTC; CDR3aa: CATSRDPSGRAYSYEQYF
v_gene: TRBV25-1; d_gene: TRBD2; abundance: NA; j_gene: TRBJ2-1; len: 15; CDR3nt: TGTGCCAGCAGTGGGGAGACTAGCGGGAGGTTTGAGCAGTTCTTC; CDR3aa: CASSGETSGRFEQFF
v_gene: TRBV28; d_gene: TRBD2; abundance: NA; j_gene: TRBJ2-3; len: 17; CDR3nt: TGTGCCAGCAGTCAGGGGACTAGCGGACTTCTGGGGGATACGCAGTATTTT; CDR3aa: CASSQGTSGLLGDTQYF
v_gene: TRBV5-4; d_gene: NA; abundance: NA; j_gene: TRBJ2-5; len: 14; CDR3nt: TGTGCCAGCAGCAGCCGGACAGAGCAAGAGACCCAGTACTTC; CDR3aa: CASSSRTEQETQYF
v_gene: TRBV11-3; d_gene: NA; abundance: NA; j_gene: TRBJ2-7; len: 15; CDR3nt: TGTGCCAGCAGCTCCGGGCCGGGGGATCACTACGAGCAGTACTTC; CDR3aa: CASSSGPGDHYEQYF